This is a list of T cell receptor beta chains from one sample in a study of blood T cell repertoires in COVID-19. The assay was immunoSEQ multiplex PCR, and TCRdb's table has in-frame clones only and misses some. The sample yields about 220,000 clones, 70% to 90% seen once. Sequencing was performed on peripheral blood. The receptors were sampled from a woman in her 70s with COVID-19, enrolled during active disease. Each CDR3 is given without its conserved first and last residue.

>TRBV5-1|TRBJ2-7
ASSLGAGGAYEQY
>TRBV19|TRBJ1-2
ASSPGDRDGVGYT
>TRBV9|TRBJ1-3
ASSQAGGSGNTIY
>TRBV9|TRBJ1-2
ASSRGQGDYGYT
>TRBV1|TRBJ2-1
TSSQASTSSDYNEQF
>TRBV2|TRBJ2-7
ASSIDRAISYEQY
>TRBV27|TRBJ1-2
ASSLSNRGPGYT
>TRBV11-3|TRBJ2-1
ASSLGGARNEQF
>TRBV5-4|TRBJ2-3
ASSFFTDTQY
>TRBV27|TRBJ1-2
ASRTDRGGIGDI
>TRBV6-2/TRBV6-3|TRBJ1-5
ASSYADRGRQPQH
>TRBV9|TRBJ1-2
ASSGTGGMYYGYT
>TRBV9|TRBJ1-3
ASSVGNGGGLNTIY
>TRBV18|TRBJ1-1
ASSPGTQQTEAF
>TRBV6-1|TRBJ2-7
ASSDPRQPSSYEQY
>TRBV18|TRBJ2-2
ASSPGQGRTGELF
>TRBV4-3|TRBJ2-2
ASSPSPTSGTTGELF
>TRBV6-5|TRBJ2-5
ASSPGTGRETQY
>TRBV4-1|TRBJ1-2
ASSQEGWGRLGGYT
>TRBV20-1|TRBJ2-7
SASLDSSYEQY
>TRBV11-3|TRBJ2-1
ASSPGTSGSVQF
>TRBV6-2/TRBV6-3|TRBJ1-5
ASSFYNENQPQH
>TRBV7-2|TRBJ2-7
ASSSRRGGEGEQY
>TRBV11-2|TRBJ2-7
ASSVGRALGGEQY
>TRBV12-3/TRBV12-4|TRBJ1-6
ASSPQTVLVLH
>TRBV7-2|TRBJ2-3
ASSLFTDTQY
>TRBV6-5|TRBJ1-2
ASSHRDYGYT
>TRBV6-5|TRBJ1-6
ASSYHRSNSPLH
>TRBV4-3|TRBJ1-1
ASSQVLTGPNTEAF
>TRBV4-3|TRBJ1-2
ASSRYRGQGNYGYT
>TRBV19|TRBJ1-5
ASSMATDYQPQH
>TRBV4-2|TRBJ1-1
ASSQDRGNTEAF
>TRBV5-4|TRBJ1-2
ASSLDRVTGYT
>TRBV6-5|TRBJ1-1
ASGWRMGYTEAF
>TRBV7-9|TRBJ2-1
ASSRGGQINEQF
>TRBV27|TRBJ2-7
ASSPSTGNYYEQY
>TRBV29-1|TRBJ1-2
SVEEVNGGRDYGYT
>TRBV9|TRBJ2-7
ASSPWGGLGPYEQY
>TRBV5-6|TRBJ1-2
ASSRQTDPTQLYGYT
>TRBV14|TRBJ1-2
ASSATGVGYGYT
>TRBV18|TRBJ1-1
ASSPDELSEAF
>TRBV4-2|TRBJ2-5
ASSQEGLAGGTQY
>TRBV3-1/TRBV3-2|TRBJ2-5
ASSQATAPRSLQTQY
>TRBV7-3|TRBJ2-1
ASSPARVPYNEQF
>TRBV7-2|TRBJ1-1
ASSLQGGSTEAF
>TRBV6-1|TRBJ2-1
ASSERLVAGGPGRYNEQF
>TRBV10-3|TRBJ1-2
AISESYTNYGYT
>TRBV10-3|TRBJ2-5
AISGLSQETQY
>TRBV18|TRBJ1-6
ASSPRDSYNSPLH
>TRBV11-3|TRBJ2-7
ASSFSGTGGLEQY
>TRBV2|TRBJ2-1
AGRTSGTYNEQF
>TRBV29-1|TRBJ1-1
SADRGMVGTEAF
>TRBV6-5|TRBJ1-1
ASSYLREAEAF
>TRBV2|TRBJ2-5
ASSSRQGAETQY
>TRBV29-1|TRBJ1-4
SAWDRMNEKLF
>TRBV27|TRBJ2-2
ASSFRGGAGGTGELF
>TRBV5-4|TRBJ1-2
ASSPQQGAAGYT